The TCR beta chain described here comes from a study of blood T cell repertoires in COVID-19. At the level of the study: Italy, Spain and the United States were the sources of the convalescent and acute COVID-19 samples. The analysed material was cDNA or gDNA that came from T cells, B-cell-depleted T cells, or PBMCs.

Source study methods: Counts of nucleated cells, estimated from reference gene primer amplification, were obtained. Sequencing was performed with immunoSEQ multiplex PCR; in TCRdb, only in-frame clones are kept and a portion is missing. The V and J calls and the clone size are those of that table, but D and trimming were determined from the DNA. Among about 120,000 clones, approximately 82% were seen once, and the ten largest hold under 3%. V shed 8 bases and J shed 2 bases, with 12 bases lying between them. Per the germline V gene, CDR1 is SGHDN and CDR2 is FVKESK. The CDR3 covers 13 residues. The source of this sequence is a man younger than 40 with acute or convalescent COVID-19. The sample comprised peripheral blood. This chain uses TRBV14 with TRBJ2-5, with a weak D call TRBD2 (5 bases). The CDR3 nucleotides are TGTGCCAGCGCTCGGGGTATTCAAGAGACCCAGTACTTC. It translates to CASARGIQETQYF.